Listed below are T cell receptor beta chains from one sample, sequenced in a study of memory CD4+ T cells and cytomegalovirus serostatus. Using immunoSEQ multiplex PCR, the repertoire was profiled, and TCRdb retains in-frame clones only, with some absent. The sample lists under 50,000 clones, 60% to 80% occurring once. The source material was memory CD4+ T cells from blood. The receptors originated from an adult in good health and CMV-seropositive. CDR3s include the opening cysteine and the closing phenylalanine or tryptophan. A D gene is named only where the DNA matches it firmly. Expanded clones are given a class, and other clones once, few, many or no size at all.

>few|TRBV6-5|13|TRBJ1-1|.
CASTRQDNTEAFF
TGTGCCAGCACGAGACAGGATAACACTGAAGCTTTCTTT
>once|TRBV5-8|15|TRBJ2-2|TRBD2
CASNLAGGDTGELFF
TGTGCCAGCAACCTAGCGGGGGGTGACACCGGGGAGCTGTTTTTT
>few|TRBV4-2|15|TRBJ1-4|.
CASSQGGWANEKLFF
TGTGCCAGCAGCCAAGGGGGCTGGGCTAATGAAAAACTGTTTTTT
>.|TRBV4-1|14|TRBJ2-5|.
CASSRWELQETQYF
TGCGCCAGCAGCCGATGGGAACTACAAGAGACCCAGTACTTC
>once|TRBV27|14|TRBJ1-1|.
CASSTQDRNTEAFF
TGTGCCAGCAGTACCCAGGACAGGAACACTGAAGCTTTCTTT
>.|TRBV5-5|14|TRBJ2-1|.
CASSLGGILNEQFF
TGTGCCAGCAGCTTGGGCGGAATTCTAAATGAGCAGTTCTTC
>.|TRBV2|13|TRBJ2-2|TRBD2
CASGGEGTGELFF
TGTGCCAGCGGGGGGGAAGGCACCGGGGAGCTGTTTTTT
>.|TRBV10-3|13|TRBJ2-3|.
CASASAGADTQYF
TGTGCCTCGGCTTCCGCAGGGGCAGATACGCAGTATTTT
>.|TRBV7-2|13|TRBJ1-1|.
CASSLGVGRMAFF
TGTGCCAGCAGCTTAGGGGTGGGGCGTATGGCTTTCTTT
>few|TRBV5-1|14|TRBJ1-6|.
CASSLELEISPLHF
TGCGCCAGCAGCTTGGAACTGGAGATTTCACCCCTCCACTTT
>.|TRBV19|14|TRBJ2-7|TRBD2
CASSIEGGIQEQYF
TGTGCCAGTAGTATAGAGGGGGGGATTCAGGAGCAGTACTTC
>.|TRBV11-2|13|TRBJ2-3|.
CASSKERTDTQYF
TGTGCCAGCAGCAAGGAGCGCACAGATACGCAGTATTTT
>once|TRBV10-3|17|TRBJ2-7|.
CAISESPLQGTPYEQYF
TGTGCCATCAGTGAGTCCCCTTTACAGGGAACCCCCTACGAGCAGTACTTC
>.|TRBV19|15|TRBJ1-1|.
CASSIAEDIGTEAFF
TGTGCCAGTAGTATAGCCGAGGACATCGGCACTGAAGCTTTCTTT
>.|TRBV5-4|15|TRBJ1-4|.
CASSAKEQGDEKLFF
TGTGCCAGCAGCGCAAAAGAACAGGGTGATGAAAAACTGTTTTTT
>.|TRBV6-5|14|TRBJ2-1|.
CASSSQSSVAEQFF
TGTGCCAGCAGTTCCCAGTCTAGCGTCGCTGAGCAGTTCTTC
>.|TRBV19|14|TRBJ1-2|TRBD1
CASIRTGVDYGYTF
TGTGCCAGTATTAGGACAGGGGTGGACTATGGCTACACCTTC
>.|TRBV9|15|TRBJ2-3|TRBD2
CASSQTSGSTDTQYF
TGTGCCAGCAGTCAGACTAGCGGGAGCACAGATACGCAGTATTTT
>.|TRBV5-6|11|TRBJ1-3|.
CASSVKDTIYF
TGTGCCAGCAGTGTCAAGGACACCATATATTTT
>.|TRBV14|15|TRBJ1-4|.
CASSQEGWGPQELFF
TGTGCCAGCAGCCAAGAGGGGTGGGGCCCCCAGGAACTGTTTTTT
>.|TRBV19|16|TRBJ2-2|.
CASSIRDPRNTGELFF
TGTGCCAGTAGTATAAGGGACCCCAGAAACACCGGGGAGCTGTTTTTT
>.|TRBV5-4|12|TRBJ1-1|.
CAGQGLNTEAFF
TGTGCCGGCCAGGGACTGAACACTGAAGCTTTCTTT
>few|TRBV5-1|15|TRBJ1-6|.
CASSLARGDNSPLHF
TGCGCCAGCAGCTTGGCCCGGGGGGATAATTCACCCCTCCACTTT
>.|TRBV2|15|TRBJ1-5|.
CASRRNYGGNQPQHF
TGTGCCAGCAGACGGAACTACGGGGGCAATCAGCCCCAGCATTTT
>few|TRBV7-9|14|TRBJ1-2|.
CASSPVGASYGYTF
TGTGCCAGCAGCCCCGTCGGGGCCAGCTATGGCTACACCTTC
>few|TRBV11-3|12|TRBJ2-2|.
CASSAGTGELFF
TGTGCCAGCTCCGCCGGCACCGGGGAGCTGTTTTTT
>.|TRBV9|15|TRBJ2-3|TRBD2
CASSVAAGEGYTQYF
TGTGCCAGCAGCGTAGCAGCGGGGGAAGGGTATACGCAGTATTTT
>few|TRBV29-1|13|TRBJ1-1|.
CSVGEGVDTEAFF
TGCAGCGTTGGGGAAGGGGTGGACACTGAAGCTTTCTTT
>.|TRBV6-6|14|TRBJ2-2|TRBD1
CASTPDRGSGELFF
TGTGCCAGCACGCCAGACAGGGGATCCGGGGAGCTGTTTTTT
>.|TRBV9|13|TRBJ2-2|.
CAPRYGLTGELFF
TGTGCCCCCAGATACGGCCTAACCGGGGAGCTGTTTTTT
>.|TRBV28|14|TRBJ2-7|TRBD2
CASITRGGAYEQYF
TGTGCCAGCATCACGCGCGGGGGAGCCTACGAGCAGTACTTC
>once|TRBV6-6|15|TRBJ1-2|TRBD1
CASRGTDRGSYGYTF
TGTGCCAGCAGGGGAACGGACAGGGGGTCTTATGGCTACACCTTC
>.|TRBV5-4|15|TRBJ2-3|TRBD1
CASNFPGQGTDTQYF
TGTGCCAGCAACTTCCCGGGACAGGGAACAGATACGCAGTATTTT
>.|TRBV5-6|14|TRBJ2-7|TRBD1
CASSLDRGQGEQYF
TGTGCCAGCAGCTTGGACAGGGGGCAGGGCGAGCAGTACTTC
>few|TRBV9|16|TRBJ2-3|.
CASSQGIGTYTDTQYF
TGTGCCAGCAGCCAGGGAATTGGGACCTACACAGATACGCAGTATTTT
>once|TRBV7-9|15|TRBJ2-1|.
CASSSPGLMGGKQFF
TGTGCCAGCAGCTCCCCCGGTCTCATGGGGGGTAAGCAGTTCTTC
>.|TRBV7-9|15|TRBJ1-2|TRBD1
CASSVDLTGATGYTF
TGTGCCAGCAGCGTCGACCTGACAGGGGCGACTGGCTACACCTTC
>.|TRBV11-3|12|TRBJ2-7|.
CASSFSGTEQYF
TGTGCCAGCAGCTTCTCAGGGACCGAGCAGTACTTC
>.|TRBV7-2|16|TRBJ2-7|.
CASSLATTVELGEQYF
TGTGCCAGCAGCTTAGCAACGACAGTGGAGCTCGGAGAGCAGTACTTC
>.|TRBV6-1|13|TRBJ1-2|.
CASTHGREGGYTF
TGTGCCAGCACCCACGGGAGGGAAGGGGGCTACACCTTC
>medium-sized|TRBV7-9|14|TRBJ2-2|.
CASSFLANTGELFF
TGTGCCAGCAGCTTTTTAGCGAACACCGGGGAGCTGTTTTTT
>.|TRBV10-3|14|TRBJ1-5|TRBD1
CAISPDRGDQPQHF
TGTGCCATCAGTCCTGACAGGGGGGACCAGCCCCAGCATTTT
>few|TRBV19|15|TRBJ1-5|.
CASSRGEGSSQPQHF
TGTGCCAGTAGTAGGGGTGAAGGGTCGAGTCAGCCCCAGCATTTT
>.|TRBV6-1|14|TRBJ1-3|.
CASRLRPQGNTIYF
TGTGCCAGCCGCCTAAGACCGCAGGGCAACACCATATATTTT
>.|TRBV10-3|19|TRBJ2-5|TRBD1
CAISESIGFQGQGQETQYF
TGTGCCATCAGTGAGTCAATTGGTTTTCAAGGACAGGGCCAAGAGACCCAGTACTTC
>.|TRBV7-2|15|TRBJ1-1|.
CASSAQTGSDTEAFF
TGTGCCAGCAGCGCACAGACGGGATCCGACACTGAAGCTTTCTTT
>.|TRBV7-2|13|TRBJ1-1|.
CASSGEVNTEAFF
TGTGCCAGCAGCGGCGAGGTCAACACTGAAGCTTTCTTT
>.|TRBV7-6|16|TRBJ2-1|.
CASSPQGWSSYNEQFF
TGTGCCAGCAGCCCACAGGGTTGGAGCTCGTACAATGAGCAGTTCTTC
>few|TRBV11-1|14|TRBJ1-3|.
CASSLNPSGNTIYF
TGTGCCAGCAGCTTAAACCCCTCTGGAAACACCATATATTTT
>.|TRBV19|13|TRBJ1-6|TRBD1
CASSGQYNSPLHF
TGTGCCAGCTCGGGACAGTATAATTCACCCCTCCACTTT